The clone carrying this T cell receptor (beta chain) has only a few counts. Antigen specificity is unknown. Libraries were prepared by immunoSEQ multiplex PCR; TCRdb keeps only in-frame clonotypes and omits some of them. Of 40,000 or so clones listed, approximately 89% were seen once; the top ten hold around 6.8%. The sample belongs to a study of graft-versus-host responses after intestinal transplantation. Turning to the study itself: Tacrolimus plus steroids were given to all recipients for 3 to 4 years, preceded by anti-thymocyte globulin induction.

General study points: The highest levels of circulating GvH clones went along with early declines in HvG clones after transplant. GvH clones detected in recipient marrow included some appearing first in ileum or blood.

Looked up from germline, CDR1 is SGHAT and CDR2 is FQNNGV. The CDR3 length is 13 residues. Trimming took 5 bases from V and 8 from J; bases not matched to a gene: 8. V usage is TRBV11-2 and J usage is TRBJ1-2, with 7 bases identical to TRBD1. The source of this sequence is a human patient who received an intestinal transplant, so some T cells may come from the graft donor. The source material was PBMCs, sampled less than 280 days after transplant. CDR3 loop: CASSATGVGGYTF. The CDR3 DNA reads TGTGCCAGCAGCGCCACAGGGGTAGGAGGCTACACCTTC.